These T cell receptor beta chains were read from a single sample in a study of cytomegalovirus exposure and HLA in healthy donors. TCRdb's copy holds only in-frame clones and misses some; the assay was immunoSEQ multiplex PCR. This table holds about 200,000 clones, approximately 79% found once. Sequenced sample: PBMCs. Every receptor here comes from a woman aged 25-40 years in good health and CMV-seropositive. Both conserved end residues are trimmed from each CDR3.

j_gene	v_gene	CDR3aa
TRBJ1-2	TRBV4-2	ASSQVIRASGYT
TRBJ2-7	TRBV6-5	ASSYQDWTYEQY
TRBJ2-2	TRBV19	ASSVANTGELF
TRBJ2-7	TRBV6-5	ASSYQGQGNSYEQY
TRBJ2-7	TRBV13	ASSQTWGGLAAYEQY
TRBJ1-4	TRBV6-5	ASSYAGTAVEKLF
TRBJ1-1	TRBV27	ASSLRSEVRNTEAF
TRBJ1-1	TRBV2	ASKFWGRVPEAF
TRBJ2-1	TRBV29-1	SAWGLADAYNEQF
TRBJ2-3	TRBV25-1	ASSESGGGGTDTQY
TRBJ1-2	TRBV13	ASTKGNPVYGYT
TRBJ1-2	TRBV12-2	ASRLASQGCGYYGYT
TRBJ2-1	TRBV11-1	ASSLADSGRISYNEQF
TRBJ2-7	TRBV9	ASSVGGTSRSEQY
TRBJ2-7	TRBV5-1	ASSMTSGPVEQY
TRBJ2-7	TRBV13	ASSGGDRDRSYEQY
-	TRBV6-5	ASSLTGSYEQY
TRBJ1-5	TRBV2	ASSEVGAGNQPQH
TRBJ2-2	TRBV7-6	ASSRDGTGAWTGELF
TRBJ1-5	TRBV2	ASSGSTSNQPQH
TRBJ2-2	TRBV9	ASSVRDYTGELF
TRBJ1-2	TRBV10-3	AISPPGINYGYT
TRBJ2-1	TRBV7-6	ASSPAAGQGYNEQF
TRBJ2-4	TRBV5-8	ASSYRLGGSAKNIQY
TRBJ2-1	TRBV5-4	ASSSGLAEQF
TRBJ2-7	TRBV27	ASSLDRGGYEQY
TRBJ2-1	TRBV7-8	ASSDGLAGYEQF
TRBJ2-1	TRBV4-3	ASSPMRDREQF
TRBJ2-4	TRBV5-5	ASGLAGALAKNIQY
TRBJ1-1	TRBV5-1	ASSLDRAHTEAF
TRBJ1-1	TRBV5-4	ASSSGQHTEAF
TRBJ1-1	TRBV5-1	ASSLGWGVNTEAF
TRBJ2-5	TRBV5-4	ASSSPTGPRETQY
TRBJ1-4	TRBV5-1	ASTGTGGLDEKLF
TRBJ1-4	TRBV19	ASTATGTNEKLF
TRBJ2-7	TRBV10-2	ASSHTSGDVYEQY
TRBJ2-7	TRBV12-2	ASRLKRDSGGYEQY
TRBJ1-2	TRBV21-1	ASSPSKRVVGQNYGYT
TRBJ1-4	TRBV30	ACQQGSWANEKLF
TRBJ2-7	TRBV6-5	ASSPSGTDYREQY
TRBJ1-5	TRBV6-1	ASSVEGQRQPQH
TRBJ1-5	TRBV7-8	ASSQRSEISNQPQH
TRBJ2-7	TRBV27	ASSLTGGPPEQY
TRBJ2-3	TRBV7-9	ASSPKGISQDTQY
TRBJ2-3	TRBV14	ASSPVQGQPRTH
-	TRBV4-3	ASSPNRGFSYEQY
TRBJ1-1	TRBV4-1	ASSPRTGSNTEAF
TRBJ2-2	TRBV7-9	ASSSNRGGTGELF
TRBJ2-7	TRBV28	ASSLGGARTYEQY
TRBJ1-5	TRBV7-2	ASSLDFRDRDQPQH
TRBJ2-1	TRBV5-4	ASSLDTHNEQF
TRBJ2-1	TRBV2	ANIPGDYGSSYNEQF
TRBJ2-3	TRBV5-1	ASSPDFYTDTQY
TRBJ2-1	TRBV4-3	ASSQISGTSGYNEQF
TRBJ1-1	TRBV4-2	ASSQEIGVSEAF